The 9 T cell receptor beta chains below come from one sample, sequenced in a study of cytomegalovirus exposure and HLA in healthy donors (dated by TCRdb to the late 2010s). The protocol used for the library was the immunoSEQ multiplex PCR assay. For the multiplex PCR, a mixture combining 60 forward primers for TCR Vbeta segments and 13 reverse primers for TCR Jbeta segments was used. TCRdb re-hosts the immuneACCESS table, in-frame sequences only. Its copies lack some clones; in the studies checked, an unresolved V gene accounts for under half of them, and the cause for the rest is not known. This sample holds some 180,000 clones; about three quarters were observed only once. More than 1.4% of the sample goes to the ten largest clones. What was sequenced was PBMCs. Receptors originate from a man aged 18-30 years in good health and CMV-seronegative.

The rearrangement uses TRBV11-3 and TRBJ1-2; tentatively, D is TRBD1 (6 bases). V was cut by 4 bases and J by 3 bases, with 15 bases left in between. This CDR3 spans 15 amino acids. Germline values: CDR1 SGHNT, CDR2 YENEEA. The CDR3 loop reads CASSSHEQGDYGYTF. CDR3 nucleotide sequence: TGTGCCAGCAGCTCCCACGAACAGGGAGACTATGGCTACACCTTC.

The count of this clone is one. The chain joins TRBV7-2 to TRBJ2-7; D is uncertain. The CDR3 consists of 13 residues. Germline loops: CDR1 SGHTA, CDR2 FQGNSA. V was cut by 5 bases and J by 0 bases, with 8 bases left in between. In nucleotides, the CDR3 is TGTGCCAGCAGCAGACAAGGCTCCTACGAGCAGTACTTC. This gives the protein CASSRQGSYEQYF.

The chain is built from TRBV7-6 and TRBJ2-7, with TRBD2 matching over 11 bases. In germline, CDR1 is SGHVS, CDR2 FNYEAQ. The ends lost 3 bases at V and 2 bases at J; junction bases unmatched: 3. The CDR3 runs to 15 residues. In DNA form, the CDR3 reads TGTGCCAGCAGCTTGGCTAGCGGGGGGACCTACGAGCAGTACTTC. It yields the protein CASSLASGGTYEQYF. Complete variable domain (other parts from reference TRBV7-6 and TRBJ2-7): GAGVSQSPRYKVTKRGQDVALRCDPISGHVSLYWYRQALGQGPEFLTYFNYEAQQDKSGLPNDRFSAERPEGSISTLTIQRTEQRDSAMYRCASSLASGGTYEQYFGPGTRLTVT.

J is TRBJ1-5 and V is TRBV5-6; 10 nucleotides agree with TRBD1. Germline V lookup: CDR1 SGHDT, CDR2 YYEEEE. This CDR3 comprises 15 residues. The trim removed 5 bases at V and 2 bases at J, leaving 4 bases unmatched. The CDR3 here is CASSTTGGGNQPQHF. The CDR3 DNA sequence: TGTGCCAGCAGTACGACAGGGGGCGGCAATCAGCCCCAGCATTTT.

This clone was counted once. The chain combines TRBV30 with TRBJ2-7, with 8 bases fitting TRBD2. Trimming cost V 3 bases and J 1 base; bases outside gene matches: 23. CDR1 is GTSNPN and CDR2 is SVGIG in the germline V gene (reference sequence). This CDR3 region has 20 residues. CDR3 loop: CAWSTMPPGLGLLGSYEQYF. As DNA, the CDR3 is TGTGCCTGGAGCACAATGCCGCCGGGACTAGGCCTATTGGGGTCCTACGAGCAGTACTTC. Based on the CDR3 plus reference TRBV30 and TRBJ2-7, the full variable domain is SQTIHQWPATLVQPVGSPLSLECTVEGTSNPNLYWYRQAAGRGLQLLFYSVGIGQISSEVPQNLSASRPQDRQFILSSKKLLLSDSGFYLCAWSTMPPGLGLLGSYEQYFGPGTRLTVT.

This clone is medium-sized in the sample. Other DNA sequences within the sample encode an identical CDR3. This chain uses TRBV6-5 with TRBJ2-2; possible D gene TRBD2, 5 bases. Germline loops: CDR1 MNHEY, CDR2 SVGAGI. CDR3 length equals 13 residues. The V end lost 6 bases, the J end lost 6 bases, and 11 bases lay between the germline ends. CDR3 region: CASRLRESGELFF. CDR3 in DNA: TGTGCCAGCAGGCTTAGGGAGTCCGGGGAGCTGTTTTTT.

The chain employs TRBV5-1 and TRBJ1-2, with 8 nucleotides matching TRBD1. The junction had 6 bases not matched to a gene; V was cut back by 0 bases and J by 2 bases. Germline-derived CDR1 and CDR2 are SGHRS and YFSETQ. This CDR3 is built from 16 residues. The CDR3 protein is CASSLAGQGGNYGYTF. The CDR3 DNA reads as TGCGCCAGCAGCTTGGCTGGACAGGGAGGGAACTATGGCTACACCTTC.

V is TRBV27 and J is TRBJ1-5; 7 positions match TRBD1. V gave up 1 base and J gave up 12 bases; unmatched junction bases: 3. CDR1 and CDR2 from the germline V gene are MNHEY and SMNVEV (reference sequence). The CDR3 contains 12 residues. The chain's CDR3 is CASSLLGGNQHF. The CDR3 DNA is TGTGCCAGCAGTTTATTAGGGGGCAACCAGCATTTT.

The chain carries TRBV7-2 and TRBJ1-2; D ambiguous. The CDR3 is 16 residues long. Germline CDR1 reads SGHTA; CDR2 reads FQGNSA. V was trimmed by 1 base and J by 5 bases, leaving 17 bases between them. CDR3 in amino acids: CASSLGSGLGLYGYTF. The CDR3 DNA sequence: TGTGCCAGCAGCTTAGGTTCTGGGTTGGGCCTTTATGGCTACACCTTC.